This entry lists 19 T cell receptor beta chains sequenced from one sample in a study of memory CD4+ T cells and cytomegalovirus serostatus. Single viable CD3+CD4+CD8-CD45RO+ cells were sorted as the memory CD4+ T cells. Here immunoSEQ multiplex PCR was the method, and the copy in TCRdb shows in-frame clones only, minus some. Of under 85,000 clones listed, roughly three quarters are singletons. Sequenced material: memory CD4+ T cells from blood. These TCRs come from an adult in good health and CMV-seropositive.

The J gene is TRBJ1-2, the V gene TRBV6-5; D gene unclear. Germline V gives CDR1 MNHEY, CDR2 SVGAGI. Between the trimmed V and J ends, which lost 2 bases and 3 bases, there was a span of 7 bases. This CDR3 is built from 13 residues. Here the CDR3 DNA reads TGTGCCAGCAGTTACCAGGCAGACTATGGCTACACCTTC. Translating gives CASSYQADYGYTF.

V gene TRBV5-1 combines with J gene TRBJ1-4; D uncertain. V shed 4 bases and J shed 0 bases, with 16 bases lying between them. The length of the CDR3 is 17 residues. Germline CDR1 SGHRS, CDR2 YFSETQ. This CDR3 is CASSQLMWDATNEKLFF. The CDR3 bases are TGCGCCAGCAGCCAGCTTATGTGGGATGCAACTAATGAAAAACTGTTTTTT.

J is TRBJ2-7 and V is TRBV28, with D perhaps matching TRBD2 (6 bases). The CDR3 covers 14 residues. Per germline, CDR1 MDHEN and CDR2 SYDVKM. The V and J ends lost 6 bases and 1 base respectively, with 13 bases between them. The CDR3 here is CASRTGLISYEQYF. Written as DNA, the CDR3 is TGTGCCAGCAGGACGGGACTGATTTCCTACGAGCAGTACTTC.

The chain couples TRBV28 to TRBJ1-2; 7 positions agree with TRBD1. The CDR3 has 16 residues. Per germline, CDR1 MDHEN and CDR2 SYDVKM. V lost 5 bases to trimming and J lost 4 bases; unmatched junction nucleotides: 13. For the CDR3, the DNA is TGTGCCAGCAGTGAGACCGGGACAGCCTTTGTCTATGGCTACACCTTC. Residues: CASSETGTAFVYGYTF.

The chain carries TRBV6-5 and TRBJ2-1, with 10 bases matching TRBD1. After removal of 2 bases from V and 15 bases from J, the junction contained 7 bases not matched to a gene. Per germline, CDR1 MNHEY and CDR2 SVGAGI. This CDR3 region has 13 residues. CDR3 region: CASSYRDRGRRFF. In nucleotides, the CDR3 is TGTGCCAGCAGTTACCGCGACAGGGGGCGTCGGTTCTTC.

This clone was counted a single time. This chain uses TRBV5-1 with TRBJ1-3, with TRBD1 identical over 7 bases. This CDR3 contains 16 residues. V was pared by 4 bases and J by 2 bases, with 9 bases of the junction left unmatched. Germline CDR1 reads SGHRS; CDR2 reads YFSETQ. CDR3 in amino acids: CASSRERTGAGNTIYF. In nucleotides, the CDR3 is TGCGCCAGCAGCCGGGAACGAACAGGGGCTGGAAACACCATATATTTT.

This clone was observed a few times. This chain uses TRBV6-1 with TRBJ1-3; D not resolved. V was pared by 8 bases and J by 0 bases, with 5 bases between. There are 12 residues in the CDR3. CDR1 is MNHNS, CDR2 SASEGT, per germline. In DNA form, the CDR3 reads TGTGCCAGCCACAGCTCTGGAAACACCATATATTTT. Its protein product is CASHSSGNTIYF.

The chain employs TRBV28 and TRBJ2-2, with 8 positions matching TRBD1. The CDR3 is made up of 15 amino acids. Germline V lookup: CDR1 MDHEN, CDR2 SYDVKM. The V gene end was trimmed by 7 bases and the J gene end by 0 bases; junction bases not matched to a gene: 4. DNA for the CDR3: TGTGCCAGCACCACAGGGGGTGCGAACACCGGGGAGCTGTTTTTT. Protein sequence: CASTTGGANTGELFF. Together with reference TRBV28 and TRBJ2-2, the CDR3 gives the full variable domain: DVKVTQSSRYLVKRTGEKVFLECVQDMDHENMFWYRQDPGLGLRLIYFSYDVKMKEKGDIPEGYSVSREKKERFSLILESASTNQTSMYLCASTTGGANTGELFFGEGSRLTVL.

The chain uses TRBV14 and TRBJ2-7; TRBD2 agrees at 7 bases. The germline gives CDR1 SGHDN, CDR2 FVKESK. The trim removed 1 base at V and 7 bases at J, leaving 7 bases unmatched. CDR3 length equals 14 residues. The CDR3 protein is CASSQGQRGREQYV. The CDR3 DNA reads TGTGCCAGCAGCCAAGGGCAGCGGGGCCGGGAGCAGTACGTC.

The chain uses TRBV5-1 and TRBJ2-1; 13 bases line up with TRBD2. The germline V gene encodes CDR1 SGHRS and CDR2 YFSETQ. Losses at the gene ends were 4 bases for V and 10 bases for J; bases not matched to a gene: 11. This CDR3 has 16 residues. The CDR3 loop reads CASSLSTSGGAGEQFF. The CDR3, as DNA: TGCGCCAGCAGCCTGTCCACTAGCGGGGGGGCAGGAGAGCAGTTCTTC. The whole variable domain, filled in from reference TRBV5-1 and TRBJ2-1, reads KAGVTQTPRYLIKTRGQQVTLSCSPISGHRSVSWYQQTPGQGLQFLFEYFSETQRNKGNFPGRFSGRQFSNSRSEMNVSTLELGDSALYLCASSLSTSGGAGEQFFGPGTRLTVL.

J is TRBJ2-3 and V is TRBV5-4, with 15 bases matching TRBD2. V shed 4 bases and J 6 bases; nucleotides not matched to a gene: 3. Germline assignment: CDR1 SGHNT and CDR2 YYREEE (reference sequence). This CDR3 spans 15 amino acids. CDR3 nucleotides: TGTGCCAGCAGCCCCGGGACTAGCGGGAGGGATACGCAGTATTTT. As protein: CASSPGTSGRDTQYF.

There are a few counts of this clone. The chain employs TRBV28 and TRBJ1-2; possible D gene TRBD1, 5 bases. Germline V gives CDR1 MDHEN, CDR2 SYDVKM. Deletions cut 5 bases from V and 7 bases from J, with 23 bases between. The CDR3 is 16 amino acids. The CDR3 spells CASSQVPTIRVFGYTF. CDR3 nucleotides: TGTGCCAGCAGTCAAGTGCCTACGATCAGGGTTTTTGGCTACACCTTC.

The J gene is TRBJ2-5, the V gene TRBV4-3; D is possibly TRBD2 (6 bases). The ends were cut back, 3 bases at V and 7 bases at J, with 18 bases in the middle. Germline lookup yields CDR1 LGHNA and CDR2 YSLEER. The CDR3 has 15 residues. The chain's CDR3 is CASSQAGGTVGTQYF. CDR3 nucleotides: TGCGCCAGCAGCCAGGCGGGCGGGACCGTGGGGACCCAGTACTTC.

J is TRBJ2-5 and V is TRBV5-1, with D tentatively TRBD1 or TRBD2 (5 bases each). Trimming stripped 3 bases from V and 2 bases from J, with 14 bases between. The CDR3 is 15 amino acids. Germline-derived CDR1 and CDR2 are SGHRS and YFSETQ. The CDR3, as DNA: TGCGCCAGCAGCTCACCGGGACCGCTACAAGAGACCCAGTACTTC. This translates into CASSSPGPLQETQYF.

This clone was seen a single time. J is TRBJ1-4 and V is TRBV5-4; D remains unclear. Germline values: CDR1 SGHNT, CDR2 YYREEE (reference sequence). This CDR3 spans 13 amino acids. V was pared by 3 bases and J by 10 bases, with 13 bases between. The CDR3 DNA reads TGTGCCAGCAGCTCCATCGATATAGGAAAACTGTTTTTT. This translates into CASSSIDIGKLFF.

J is TRBJ2-7 and V is TRBV18, with 10 bases aligning to TRBD1. Germline CDR1 KGHSH, CDR2 LQKENI. Trimming took 4 bases from V and 3 from J; bases not matched to a gene: 15. The CDR3 has 18 amino acids. CDR3 coding DNA: TGTGCCAGCTCACTCTCCCGGACAGGGGGAGTATTGGGCTACGAGCAGTACGTC. Its translation is CASSLSRTGGVLGYEQYV.

This clone appeared many times. The chain carries TRBV30 and TRBJ1-5; TRBD1 is a possible D gene (5 bases). The V end lost 6 bases, the J end lost 0 bases, and 12 bases lay between the germline ends. The germline gives CDR1 GTSNPN, CDR2 SVGIG (reference sequence). This CDR3 spans 14 amino acids. The CDR3 is CACRGGLSNQPQHF. The CDR3 coding sequence is TGTGCCTGTCGCGGGGGTCTTAGCAATCAGCCCCAGCATTTT.

CDR3 DNA sequence: TGTGCCAGCTCACGACAGGCAACTAATGAAAAACTGTTTTTT. Its translation is CASSRQATNEKLFF. The genes are TRBV18 and TRBJ1-4; TRBD1 is a possible D gene (6 bases). Germline values: CDR1 KGHSH, CDR2 LQKENI. The CDR3 is 14 amino acids. V lost 4 bases, J lost 0 bases, and 6 bases lay in between.

There are many counts of this clone. The rearrangement uses TRBV5-1 and TRBJ1-2; 7 bases align to TRBD1. Germline V gene data show CDR1 as SGHRS and CDR2 as YFSETQ. There are 14 residues in the CDR3. V lost 4 bases, J lost 3 bases, and 6 bases stayed unmatched. CDR3 protein: CASSQQGQDYGYTF. CDR3 nucleotide sequence: TGCGCCAGCAGCCAACAAGGACAGGACTATGGCTACACCTTC.